What follows describes a single T cell receptor (beta chain). V was cut by 1 base and J by 2 bases, with 9 bases left in between. CDR3 size: 15 residues. Germline V lookup: CDR1 SEHNR, CDR2 FQNEAQ (reference sequence). Amplification used 60 Vbeta primers and 13 Jbeta primers. Method: immunoSEQ multiplex PCR; TCRdb's copy keeps in-frame clones and lacks some. The sample contains some 160,000 clones, approximately 80% of which appear only once. This record comes from a study of cytomegalovirus exposure and HLA in healthy donors. Sequenced input: PBMCs. This TCR came from a young woman in good health and CMV-seronegative. This sequence joins TRBV7-9 and TRBJ1-5; TRBD1 is a possible D gene (5 bases). CDR3: CASSLGGGGNQPQHF. CDR3 nucleotide sequence: TGTGCCAGCAGCTTAGGGGGCGGTGGCAATCAGCCCCAGCATTTT.